The 21 T cell receptor beta chains below were found in one sample sequenced in a study of T cell repertoires in cytomegalovirus infection. No antigens are known for them. TCRdb itself ran the reads through MiXCR, one entry per CDR3 protein. The sample records about 58,000 distinct CDR3 sequences, 20% to 25% being singletons. This specimen was CD8+ T cells from cultured PBMCs, taken from culture after CMV antigen stimulation. Every receptor here comes from a human donor in good health (CMV status not recorded). Some clones in this sample may be carry-over from other donors' samples.

This clonotype was observed a handful of times. The chain uses TRBV28 and TRBJ1-6; 9 nucleotides line up with TRBD1. The CDR3 sequence is 13 residues long. V dropped 5 bases and J dropped 10; count of bases not matched to a gene: 3. Germline lookup yields CDR1 MDHEN and CDR2 SYDVKM. The CDR3 nucleotides are TGTGCCAGCAGTAGGACAGGGGACTCACCCCTCCACTTT. This translates into CASSRTGDSPLHF.

This clonotype was seen ten or more times. The gene calls are TRBV4-1 and TRBJ2-4; D remains ambiguous. The CDR3 consists of 15 residues. V was cut by 1 base and J by 8 bases, with 15 bases left in between. Germline V lookup: CDR1 MGHRA, CDR2 YSYEKL. This chain's CDR3 is CASSQVSENRDIQYF. The CDR3 region has the DNA TGCGCCAGCAGCCAAGTATCAGAGAATAGGGACATTCAGTACTTC.

This clonotype was counted between two and nine times. The genes are TRBV7-2 and TRBJ2-3; the D is unclear. The germline V and J ends were trimmed by 3 bases and 8 bases, with 12 bases remaining between them. Germline CDR1 SGHTA, CDR2 FQGNSA. This CDR3 is 13 amino acids long. CDR3 nucleotides: TGTGCCAGCAGCTTTCCCCGACTTAGTACGCAGTATTTT. This encodes CASSFPRLSTQYF. The full variable domain, in which reference TRBV7-2 and TRBJ2-3 provide the parts outside the CDR3, is GAGVSQSPSNKVTEKGKDVELRCDPISGHTALYWYRQSLGQGLEFLIYFQGNSAPDKSGLPSDRFSAERTGGSVSTLTIQRTQQEDSAVYLCASSFPRLSTQYFGPGTRLTVL.

This clonotype was counted between two and nine times. The chain is built from TRBV27 and TRBJ2-2; 9 bases fit TRBD2. CDR3 length equals 14 residues. V lost 9 bases and J lost 8; bases outside the gene matches: 10. Germline-derived CDR1 and CDR2 are MNHEY and SMNVEV (reference sequence). The CDR3 sequence is CASSGTSLFGELFF. For the CDR3, the DNA is TGTGCCAGTTCCGGGACTAGCCTTTTTGGGGAGCTGTTTTTT.

The gene calls are TRBV6-5 and TRBJ1-6; 7 nucleotides agree with TRBD1. V lost 0 bases, J lost 0 bases, and 5 bases stayed unmatched. Germline CDR1 and CDR2: MNHEY and SVGAGI. The CDR3 totals 18 residues. This CDR3 reads CASSYSGQLFSYNSPLHF. Here the CDR3 DNA reads TGTGCCAGCAGTTACTCGGGACAGCTCTTCTCCTATAATTCACCCCTCCACTTT.

This clonotype was counted between two and nine times. The CDR3 sequence: CASSSTLRGAGNTIYF. The CDR3 DNA reads TGTGCCAGCAGCTCCACTCTACGAGGGGCTGGAAACACCATATATTTT. The chain joins TRBV7-2 to TRBJ1-3; TRBD1 is a possible D gene (5 bases). Germline CDR1 SGHTA, CDR2 FQGNSA. The CDR3 runs 16 residues. V was shortened by 4 bases and J by 2 bases, with 15 bases between the two germline ends. Full variable domain (missing parts from reference TRBV7-2 and TRBJ1-3): GAGVSQSPSNKVTEKGKDVELRCDPISGHTALYWYRQSLGQGLEFLIYFQGNSAPDKSGLPSDRFSAERTGGSVSTLTIQRTQQEDSAVYLCASSSTLRGAGNTIYFGEGSWLTVV.

This clonotype has only a few counts. V usage is TRBV7-3 and J usage is TRBJ2-5, with 7 bases aligning to TRBD1. Germline trimming cut 5 bases from V and 4 bases from J; bases unmatched to any gene: 10. This CDR3 contains 15 residues. Germline values: CDR1 SGHTA, CDR2 FQGTGA. The CDR3 is CASSANPGQRETQYF. DNA for the CDR3: TGTGCCAGCAGCGCAAATCCGGGACAGCGAGAGACCCAGTACTTC. Looking up the rest from reference TRBV7-3 and TRBJ2-5 gives the full variable domain: GAGVSQTPSNKVTEKGKYVELRCDPISGHTALYWYRQSLGQGPEFLIYFQGTGAADDSGLPNDRFFAVRPEGSVSTLKIQRTERGDSAVYLCASSANPGQRETQYFGPGTRLLVL.

In its sample, this clonotype was seen many times. The genes are TRBV7-2 and TRBJ2-2; D is undetermined. The CDR3 consists of 15 residues. With 6 bases removed from V and 1 base from J, the gap between germline ends came to 12 bases. Per germline, CDR1 SGHTA and CDR2 FQGNSA. CDR3 residues: CASSPRPVNTGELFF. CDR3 nucleotides: TGTGCCAGCAGTCCTAGGCCGGTGAACACCGGGGAGCTGTTTTTT.

This clonotype was seen a handful of times. The chain has TRBV7-2 and TRBJ2-3; D assignment may be TRBD1 or TRBD2 (5 bases each). This CDR3 is built from 14 residues. Germline values: CDR1 SGHTA, CDR2 FQGNSA. V dropped 3 bases and J dropped 3 bases, with 10 bases sitting between them. CDR3 protein: CASSLSGRTDTQYF. The CDR3 bases are TGTGCCAGCAGCTTGTCAGGGAGAACAGATACGCAGTATTTT.

The chain joins TRBV7-9 to TRBJ2-7; D is unresolved. Looked up from germline, CDR1 is SEHNR and CDR2 is FQNEAQ (reference sequence). The CDR3 contains 12 residues. The V end lost 4 bases, the J end lost 6 bases, and 10 bases lay between the germline ends. As DNA, the CDR3 is TGTGCCAGCAGCTACTCCGGCTCCGAGCAGTACTTC. Protein product: CASSYSGSEQYF.

The chain carries TRBV7-6 and TRBJ2-7, with D possibly matching TRBD2 (6 bases). This CDR3 is built from 15 residues. The V and J ends lost 5 bases and 3 bases respectively, with 17 bases between them. The V gene's germline CDR1 is SGHVS and CDR2 FNYEAQ. The CDR3 nucleotides read TGTGCCAGCAGCCCCAGGGCGTCTAGCGTCTACGAGCAGTACTTC. Translation: CASSPRASSVYEQYF.

The chain uses TRBV24-1 and TRBJ2-2; TRBD1 might be the D (5 bases). Germline V lookup: CDR1 KGHDR, CDR2 SFDVKD. The CDR3 covers 12 residues. Trimming stripped 12 bases from V and 6 bases from J, with 13 bases between. CDR3 nucleotides: TGTGCCCTACAGGACGCCCCCGGGGAGCTGTTTTTT. It codes for CALQDAPGELFF.

This chain uses TRBV5-6 with TRBJ1-1; D is unresolved. Deletions cut 0 bases from V and 0 bases from J, with 6 bases between. CDR1 is SGHDT and CDR2 is YYEEEE in the germline V gene. This CDR3 contains 14 residues. CDR3 region: CASSLGQVNTEAFF. DNA of the CDR3: TGTGCCAGCAGCTTGGGTCAGGTGAACACTGAAGCTTTCTTT.

This clonotype was detected only a few times. This chain connects TRBV7-2 to TRBJ2-3; D perhaps matches TRBD1 (5 bases). V dropped 5 bases and J dropped 6 bases, with 12 bases sitting between them. Germline V CDR1 and CDR2: SGHTA, FQGNSA. The CDR3 is made up of 13 amino acids. The CDR3 is CASSTAGPDTQYF. In DNA form, the CDR3 reads TGTGCCAGCAGCACCGCAGGGCCCGATACGCAGTATTTT.

The chain is built from TRBV7-6 and TRBJ2-2, with 7 bases fitting TRBD2. Trimming at V came to 2 bases and at J to 4 bases, leaving 19 bases not matched to a gene. This CDR3 is 20 amino acids long. From germline, CDR1 is SGHVS and CDR2 FNYEAQ. This chain's CDR3 is CASSLRQPLTSPGGTGELFF. The DNA for the CDR3 is TGTGCCAGCAGCTTAAGGCAGCCCCTAACGTCCCCGGGAGGCACCGGGGAGCTGTTTTTT.

This clonotype was recorded at least ten times. J is TRBJ2-3 and V is TRBV29-1, with TRBD1 matching 7 bases. V shed 0 bases, J shed 2 bases, and the junction held 11 bases outside the gene matches. Per the germline V gene, CDR1 is SQVTM and CDR2 is ANQGSEA. This CDR3 has 17 amino acids. This CDR3 reads CSVEDGGRQGVTDTQYF. CDR3 in DNA: TGCAGCGTTGAAGATGGAGGCAGACAGGGAGTCACAGATACGCAGTATTTT.

Only a few counts were recorded for this clonotype. The V and J genes are TRBV7-6 and TRBJ2-7, with 7 bases matching TRBD1. V was pared by 7 bases and J by 4 bases, with 13 bases of the junction left unmatched. The CDR3 spans 15 residues. Germline lookup yields CDR1 SGHVS and CDR2 FNYEAQ. The CDR3 DNA sequence: TGTGCCAGCACTCTACGTCTCGGGACAGAGTACGAGCAGTACTTC. Protein: CASTLRLGTEYEQYF.

This clonotype has a count of ten or more. This chain uses TRBV5-4 with TRBJ1-1, with 9 nucleotides matching TRBD1. Germline CDR1 reads SGHNT; CDR2 reads YYREEE (reference sequence). The CDR3 has 15 residues. V was pared by 0 bases and J by 4 bases, with 4 bases of the junction left unmatched. CDR3 sequence: CASSLEDRGTTEAFF. CDR3 nucleotide sequence: TGTGCCAGCAGCTTGGAGGACAGGGGTACCACTGAAGCTTTCTTT.

In this sample, this clonotype turned up many times. The chain has TRBV4-1 and TRBJ1-1; weak D call: TRBD1 (5 bases). CDR3 length: 15 amino acids. From germline, CDR1 is MGHRA and CDR2 YSYEKL. Trimming took 0 bases from V and 7 from J, leaving 15 bases between them. DNA of the CDR3: TGCGCCAGCAGCCAAGATGATGACAGCTACAATGAAGCTTTCTTT. It specifies CASSQDDDSYNEAFF.

This clonotype has only a few counts. The chain combines TRBV7-2 with TRBJ1-2, with no clear D. Trimming stripped 1 base from V and 4 bases from J, with 16 bases between. Germline V gene lookup returns CDR1 SGHTA and CDR2 FQGNSA. The CDR3 runs to 16 residues. CDR3 loop: CASSLVKSLAGYGYTF. The CDR3 DNA reads TGTGCCAGCAGCTTAGTTAAGAGCCTGGCTGGCTATGGCTACACCTTC.

The chain carries TRBV7-9 and TRBJ2-1; TRBD2 matches 8 bases. The germline V gene encodes CDR1 SEHNR and CDR2 FQNEAQ (reference sequence). V shed 1 base and J 7 bases; nucleotides not matched to a gene: 3. This CDR3 has 14 residues. CDR3 coding DNA: TGTGCCAGCAGCTTAGAATTAGCGGGGAATGAGCAGTTCTTC. Its protein product is CASSLELAGNEQFF. The full variable domain, rest sourced from reference TRBV7-9 and TRBJ2-1, is DTGVSQNPRHKITKRGQNVTFRCDPISEHNRLYWYRQTLGQGPEFLTYFQNEAQLEKSRLLSDRFSAERPKGSFSTLEIQRTEQGDSAMYLCASSLELAGNEQFFGPGTRLTVL.